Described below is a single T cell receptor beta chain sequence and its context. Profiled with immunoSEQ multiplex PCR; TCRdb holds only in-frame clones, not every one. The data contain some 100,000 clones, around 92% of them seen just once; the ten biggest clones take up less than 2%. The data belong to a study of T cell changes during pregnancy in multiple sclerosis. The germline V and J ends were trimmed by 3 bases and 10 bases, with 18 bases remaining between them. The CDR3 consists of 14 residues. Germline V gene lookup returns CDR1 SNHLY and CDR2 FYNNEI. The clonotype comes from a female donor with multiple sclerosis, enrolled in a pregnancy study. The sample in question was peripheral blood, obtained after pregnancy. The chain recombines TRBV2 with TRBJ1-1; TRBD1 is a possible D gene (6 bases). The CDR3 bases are TGTGCCAGCAGTGATGATTTTCGCTGGGGGCCAGCTTTCTTT. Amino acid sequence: CASSDDFRWGPAFF.